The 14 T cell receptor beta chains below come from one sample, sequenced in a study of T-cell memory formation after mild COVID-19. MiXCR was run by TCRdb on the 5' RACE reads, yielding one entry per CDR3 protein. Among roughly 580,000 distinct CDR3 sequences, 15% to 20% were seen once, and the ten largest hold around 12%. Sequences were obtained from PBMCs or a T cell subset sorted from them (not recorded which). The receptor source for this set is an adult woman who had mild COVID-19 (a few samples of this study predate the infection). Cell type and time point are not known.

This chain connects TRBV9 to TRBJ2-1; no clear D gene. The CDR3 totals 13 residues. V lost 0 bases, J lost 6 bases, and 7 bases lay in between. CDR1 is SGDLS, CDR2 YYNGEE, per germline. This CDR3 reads CASSVGSSNEQFF. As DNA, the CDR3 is TGTGCCAGCAGCGTAGGCAGTAGCAATGAGCAGTTCTTC. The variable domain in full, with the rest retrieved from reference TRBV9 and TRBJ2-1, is DSGVTQTPKHLITATGQRVTLRCSPRSGDLSVYWYQQSLDQGLQFLIQYYNGEERAKGNILERFSAQQFPDLHSELNLSSLELGDSALYFCASSVGSSNEQFFGPGTRLTVL.

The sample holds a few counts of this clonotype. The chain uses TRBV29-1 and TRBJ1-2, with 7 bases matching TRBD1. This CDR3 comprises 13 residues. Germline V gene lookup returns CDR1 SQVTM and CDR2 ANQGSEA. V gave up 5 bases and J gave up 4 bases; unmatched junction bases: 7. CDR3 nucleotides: TGCAGCGTTCTACCGGGACAGCTCTATGGCTACACCTTC. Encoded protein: CSVLPGQLYGYTF.

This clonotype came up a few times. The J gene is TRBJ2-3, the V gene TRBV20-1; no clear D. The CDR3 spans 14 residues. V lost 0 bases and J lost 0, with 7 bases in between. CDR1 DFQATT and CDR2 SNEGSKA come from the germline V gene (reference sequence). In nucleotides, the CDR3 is TGCAGTGCTAGAGAGGCGACCAGCACAGATACGCAGTATTTT. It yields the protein CSAREATSTDTQYF.

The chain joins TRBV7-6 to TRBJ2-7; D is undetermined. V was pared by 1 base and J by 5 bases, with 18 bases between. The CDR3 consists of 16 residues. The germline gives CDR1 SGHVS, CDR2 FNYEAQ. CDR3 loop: CASSLGFTATTDEQYF. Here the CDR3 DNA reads TGTGCCAGCAGCTTAGGTTTCACGGCTACTACTGACGAGCAGTACTTC. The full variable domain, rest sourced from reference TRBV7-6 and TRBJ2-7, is GAGVSQSPRYKVTKRGQDVALRCDPISGHVSLYWYRQALGQGPEFLTYFNYEAQQDKSGLPNDRFSAERPEGSISTLTIQRTEQRDSAMYRCASSLGFTATTDEQYFGPGTRLTVT.

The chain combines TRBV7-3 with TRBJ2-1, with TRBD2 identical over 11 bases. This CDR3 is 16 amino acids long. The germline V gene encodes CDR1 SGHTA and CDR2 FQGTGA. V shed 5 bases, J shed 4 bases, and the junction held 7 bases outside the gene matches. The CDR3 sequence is CASSAGLADLYNEQFF. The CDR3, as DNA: TGTGCCAGCAGCGCGGGACTAGCGGATTTATACAATGAGCAGTTCTTC.

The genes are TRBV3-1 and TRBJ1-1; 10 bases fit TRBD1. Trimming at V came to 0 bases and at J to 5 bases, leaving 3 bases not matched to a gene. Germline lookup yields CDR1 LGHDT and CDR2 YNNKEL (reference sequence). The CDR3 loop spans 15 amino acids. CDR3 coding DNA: TGTGCCAGCAGCCAAGAGGGACAGGGGTGGACTGAAGCTTTCTTT. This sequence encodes CASSQEGQGWTEAFF.

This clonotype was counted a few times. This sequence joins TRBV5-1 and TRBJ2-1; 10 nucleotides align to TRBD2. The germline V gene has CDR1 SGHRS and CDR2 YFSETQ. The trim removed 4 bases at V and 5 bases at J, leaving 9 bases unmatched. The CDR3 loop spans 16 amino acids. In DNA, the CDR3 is TGCGCCAGCAGCCACGAGGGGCTAGCGGGAGACAATGAGCAGTTCTTC. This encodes CASSHEGLAGDNEQFF.

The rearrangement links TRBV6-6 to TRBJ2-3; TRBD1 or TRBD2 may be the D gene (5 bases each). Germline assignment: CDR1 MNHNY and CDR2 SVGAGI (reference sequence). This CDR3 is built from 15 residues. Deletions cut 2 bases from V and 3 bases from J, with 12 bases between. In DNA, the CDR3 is TGTGCCAGCAGTTACGGGGGACCAGTTACAGATACGCAGTATTTT. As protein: CASSYGGPVTDTQYF.

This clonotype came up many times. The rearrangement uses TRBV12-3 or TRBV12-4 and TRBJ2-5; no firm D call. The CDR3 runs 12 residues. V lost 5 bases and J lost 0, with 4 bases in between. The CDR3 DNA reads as TGTGCCAGCAGTCAGTACCAAGAGACCCAGTACTTC. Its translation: CASSQYQETQYF.

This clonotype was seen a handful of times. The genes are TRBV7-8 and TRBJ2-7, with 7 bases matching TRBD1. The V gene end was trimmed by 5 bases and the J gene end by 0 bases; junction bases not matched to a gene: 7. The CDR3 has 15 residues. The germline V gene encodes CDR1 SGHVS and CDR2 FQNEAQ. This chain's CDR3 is CASSGSRDSSYEQYF. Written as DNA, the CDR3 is TGTGCCAGCAGCGGAAGTAGGGACAGCTCCTACGAGCAGTACTTC.

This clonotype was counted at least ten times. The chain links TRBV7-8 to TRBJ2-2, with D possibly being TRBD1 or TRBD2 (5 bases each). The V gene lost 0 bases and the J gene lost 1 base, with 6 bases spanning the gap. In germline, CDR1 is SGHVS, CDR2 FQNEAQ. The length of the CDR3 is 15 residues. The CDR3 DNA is TGTGCCAGCAGCTTAGCGGGGGTGAACACCGGGGAGCTGTTTTTT. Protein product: CASSLAGVNTGELFF.

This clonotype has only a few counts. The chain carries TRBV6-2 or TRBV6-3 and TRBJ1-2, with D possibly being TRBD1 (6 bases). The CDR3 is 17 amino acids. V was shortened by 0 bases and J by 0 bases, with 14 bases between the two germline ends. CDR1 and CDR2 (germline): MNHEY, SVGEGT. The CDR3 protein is CASSYSSGQTANYGYTF. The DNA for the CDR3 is TGTGCCAGCAGTTACTCGTCAGGACAGACCGCTAACTATGGCTACACCTTC.

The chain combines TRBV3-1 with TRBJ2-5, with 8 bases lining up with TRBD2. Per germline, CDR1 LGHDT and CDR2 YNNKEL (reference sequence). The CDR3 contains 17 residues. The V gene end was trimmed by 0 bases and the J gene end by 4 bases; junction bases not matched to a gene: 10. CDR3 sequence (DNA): TGTGCCAGCAGCCAAGACGAGCGGGAGCTTAGGGCAGAGACCCAGTACTTC. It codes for CASSQDERELRAETQYF.

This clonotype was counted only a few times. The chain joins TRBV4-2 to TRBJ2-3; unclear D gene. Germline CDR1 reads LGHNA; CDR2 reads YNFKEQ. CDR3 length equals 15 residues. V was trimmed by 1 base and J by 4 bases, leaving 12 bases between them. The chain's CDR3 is CASSQGLSLSDTQYF. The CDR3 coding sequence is TGTGCCAGCAGCCAAGGGCTCTCCTTATCAGATACGCAGTATTTT.